This T cell receptor (beta chain) appears in the sequencing data of a study of long-term antiretroviral therapy in people with HIV. Remarks on this clone: Its antigen remains unknown. The junction departs from the called germline gene at one end, perhaps through a read error.

Researchers report immunoSEQ v3.0 was run at survey level. TCRdb keeps only in-frame clones here, not all; method: immunoSEQ multiplex PCR. The table shows about 17,000 clones, with about 81% occurring only once. General study results and limits: Pre-ART expanded clones dominated the repertoire at every time point. Repertoires from HIV showed CDR3 length ranges narrower than those of controls. The study collected blood between the mid-2000s and the late 2010s, possibly under older ART regimens.

CDR1 MRHNA and CDR2 SNTAGT come from the germline V gene. This CDR3 is built from 13 residues. The material sequenced was unsorted PBMCs, taken 0.3 years before starting antiretroviral therapy. This clonotype was obtained from a man aged 45-65 years with HIV. This sequence joins TRBV6-4 and TRBJ1-2, with D possibly matching TRBD1 (5 bases). The CDR3 reads CASSEGGGRVYIF. The CDR3 nucleotides read TGTGCCAGCAGTGAGGGGGGAGGCAGGGTTTATATCTTC.